A selection of T cell receptor beta chains follows, all from one sample in a study of T-cell reconstitution after alpha-beta-depleted transplantation in children. In TCRdb, the PCR reads were re-called with MiXCR into one record per CDR3 protein. Of around 450,000 distinct CDR3 sequences listed, over 9.5% are singletons. Sequenced material: PBMCs, taken before TCRalphabeta/CD19-depleted stem cell transplant. The receptors were gathered from a child younger than 10 with inherited bone marrow failure, due to receive a stem cell transplant. The conserved cysteine and the conserved F or W are not part of the CDR3 here. Each record gives: J gene, V gene, CDR3 protein.

TRBJ2-1,TRBV4-3,ASSLISGRPYNEQF
TRBJ2-1,TRBV29-1,SVEGLAGGLYNEQF
TRBJ1-2,TRBV15,ATSRGEEGAYGYT
TRBJ2-1,TRBV28,ASSEGQGMAYNEQF
TRBJ1-4,TRBV18,ASSPGRGSWIEKLF
TRBJ2-5,TRBV10-2,ASSELGGEETQY
TRBJ2-2,TRBV7-9,ATTGLNTGELF
TRBJ2-5,TRBV6-5,ASSYSYSTGQETQY
TRBJ2-7,TRBV15,ATSTGLAGVYEQY
TRBJ1-6,TRBV4-3,ASSQDPASPLH
TRBJ2-7,TRBV6-5,ASRLGGEQY
TRBJ1-1,TRBV12-3/TRBV12-4,ASSSYVNTEAF
TRBJ2-5,TRBV5-1,ASGLGDYWETQY
TRBJ1-5,TRBV19,ASSIAGTFGNQPQH
TRBJ2-5,TRBV19,ASSIGGRDRETQY
TRBJ2-7,TRBV5-1,ASSLERSGTGQY
TRBJ2-2,TRBV6-1,ASRGQGGTGELF
TRBJ2-7,TRBV4-3,ASSQDLATSGHEQY
TRBJ2-7,TRBV6-6,ASGAGHYEQY
TRBJ2-3,TRBV7-9,ASSLRLVDTQY
TRBJ2-5,TRBV7-9,ASSLKGETQY
TRBJ2-3,TRBV18,ASPPAELDTFSSTDTQY
TRBJ2-1,TRBV5-1,ASIWPSSEQF
TRBJ2-3,TRBV24-1,ATSDLQQGIDTQY
TRBJ2-2,TRBV5-1,ASSLVLANTGELF
TRBJ2-5,TRBV5-1,ASSLGSNLGETQY
TRBJ2-1,TRBV28,ASSLAGTGSYNEQF
TRBJ2-3,TRBV12-3/TRBV12-4,ASSLQGTDTQY
TRBJ2-7,TRBV3-1,ASSKTPRGPYEQY
TRBJ2-1,TRBV27,ASSLGHPASYNEQF
TRBJ2-7,TRBV11-2,ASSLDLASGSEEQY
TRBJ2-2,TRBV7-9,ASKSGRTGELF
TRBJ1-1,TRBV18,ASSPSSYTEAF
TRBJ2-3,TRBV5-1,ASTLRGPILTDTQY
TRBJ2-1,TRBV7-9,ASSLDGPQF
TRBJ2-2,TRBV7-2,ASSALSTGELF
TRBJ2-1,TRBV28,ASSGGYNEQF
TRBJ1-1,TRBV5-6,ASSFGSGGLDTEAF
TRBJ2-1,TRBV24-1,ATSDNSDNEQF
TRBJ2-1,TRBV6-5,ASSTSGTSKGYEQF
TRBJ2-3,TRBV10-3,AISDLSDTQY
TRBJ2-7,TRBV4-3,ASSQGLSGYEQY